This TCR beta chain is from a study of shared clonotypes between healthy human individuals. Study-level results: The low donor count limited represented genetic and exposure-history diversity.

About this clone: The antigen is unknown.

The ends lost 6 bases at V and 9 bases at J; junction bases unmatched: 11. Germline CDR1 is MNHEY and CDR2 is SVGAGI. CDR3 size: 15 residues. Positively selected for CCR7, the CD45RO-negative cells used as naive CD8 cells excluded terminally differentiated effector memory CD45RA+ cells. Sequencing used immunoSEQ multiplex PCR; TCRdb keeps in-frame clones, though not all of them. The sample lists about 1,900,000 clones, approximately 94% seen once, with 1.2% in the top ten. The chain combines TRBV6-5 with TRBJ2-1; 10 bases map to TRBD1. What was sequenced was naive CD8+ T cells sorted from blood. This TCR was recovered from a man aged 18 to 30 in good health. The CDR3 DNA sequence: TGTGCCAGCAGCCAGGACAGGGGGGCGTACGCTGAGCAGTTCTTC. Translation: CASSQDRGAYAEQFF.